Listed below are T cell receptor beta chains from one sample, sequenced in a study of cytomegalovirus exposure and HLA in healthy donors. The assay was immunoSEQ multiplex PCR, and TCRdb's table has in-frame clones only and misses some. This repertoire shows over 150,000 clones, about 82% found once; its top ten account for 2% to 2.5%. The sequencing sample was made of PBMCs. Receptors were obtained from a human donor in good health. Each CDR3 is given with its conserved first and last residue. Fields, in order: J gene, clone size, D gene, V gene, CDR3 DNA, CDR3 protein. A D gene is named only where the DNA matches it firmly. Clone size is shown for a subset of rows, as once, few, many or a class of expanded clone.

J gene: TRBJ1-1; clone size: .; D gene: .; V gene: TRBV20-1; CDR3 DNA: TGCAGTGCTACTGACTCCGATGAAGCTTTCTTT; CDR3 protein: CSATDSDEAFF
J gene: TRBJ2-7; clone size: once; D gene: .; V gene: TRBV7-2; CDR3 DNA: TGTGCCAGCAGCCCCCGGTCCGGGACTCACTACGAGCAGTACTTC; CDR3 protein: CASSPRSGTHYEQYF
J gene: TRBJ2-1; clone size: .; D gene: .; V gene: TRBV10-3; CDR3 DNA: TGTGCCATCAGTGCTCGAGACTCTCCTCGGGATGAGCAGTTCTTC; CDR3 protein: CAISARDSPRDEQFF
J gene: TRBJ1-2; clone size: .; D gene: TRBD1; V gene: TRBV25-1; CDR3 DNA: TGTGCCAGCCGGACAGGGGGCTCGTACGGCTACACCTTC; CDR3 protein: CASRTGGSYGYTF
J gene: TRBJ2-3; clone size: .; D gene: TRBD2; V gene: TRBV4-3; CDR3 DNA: TGCGCCAGCAGCCGGGTTGGGACTAGCGGGGGGGCAAGCACAGATACGCAGTATTTT; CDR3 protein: CASSRVGTSGGASTDTQYF
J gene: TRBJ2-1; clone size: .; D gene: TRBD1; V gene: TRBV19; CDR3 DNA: TGTGCCAGTATAAAGGGGACAGGGGGCGACGAGCAGTTCTTC; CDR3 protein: CASIKGTGGDEQFF
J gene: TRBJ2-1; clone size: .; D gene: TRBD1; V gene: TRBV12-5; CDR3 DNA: TGTGCTAGTGGTTTGGTCAAGGGGGCGTCCTACAATGAGCAGTTCTTC; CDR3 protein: CASGLVKGASYNEQFF
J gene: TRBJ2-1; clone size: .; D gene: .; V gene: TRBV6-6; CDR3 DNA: TGTGCCAGCAGGACTACGACAGGGGCTAGCGGGAAGCAGTTCTTC; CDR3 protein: CASRTTTGASGKQFF
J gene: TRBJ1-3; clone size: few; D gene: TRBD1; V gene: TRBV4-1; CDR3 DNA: TGCGCCAGCAGCCAATCGGACAGGCCGGGGAGCACCATATATTTT; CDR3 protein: CASSQSDRPGSTIYF
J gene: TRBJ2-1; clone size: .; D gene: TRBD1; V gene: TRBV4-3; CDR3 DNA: TGCGCCAGCAGCCGAGGACAGGAGAGGGCCTACAATGAGCAGTTCTTC; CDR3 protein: CASSRGQERAYNEQFF
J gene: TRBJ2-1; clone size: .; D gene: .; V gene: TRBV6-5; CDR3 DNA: TGTGCCAGCAGTTACGAAGGGGCAAGGGCGAGTGAGCAGTTCTTC; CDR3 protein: CASSYEGARASEQFF
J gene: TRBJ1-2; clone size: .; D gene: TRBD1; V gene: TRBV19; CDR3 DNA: TGTGCCAGTAGTATACCCGGACAGGTCTATGGCTACACCTTC; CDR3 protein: CASSIPGQVYGYTF
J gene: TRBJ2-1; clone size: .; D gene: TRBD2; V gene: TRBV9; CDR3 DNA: TGTGCCAGCAGCGTATTAGGCCTAGCGGGGGGCAATGAGCAGTTCTTC; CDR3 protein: CASSVLGLAGGNEQFF
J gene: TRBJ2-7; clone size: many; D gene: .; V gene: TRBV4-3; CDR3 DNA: TGCGCCAGCAGCCAAGATTCCGGGGGTTACACCTACGAGCAGTACTTC; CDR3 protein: CASSQDSGGYTYEQYF
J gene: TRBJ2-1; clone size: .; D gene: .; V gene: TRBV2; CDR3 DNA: TGTGCCAGCAGTGGTGAAGGTGAGGGAAAGAAGCAGTTCTTC; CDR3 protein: CASSGEGEGKKQFF
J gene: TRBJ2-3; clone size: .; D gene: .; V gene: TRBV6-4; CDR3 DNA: TGTGCCAGCAGTGACAGGGGACTGATGAGCACAGATACGCAGTATTTT; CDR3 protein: CASSDRGLMSTDTQYF
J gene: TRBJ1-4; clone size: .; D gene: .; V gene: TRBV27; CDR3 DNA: TGTGCCAGCAGCAAAGACAGGTTGCAGAATGAAAAACTGTTTTTT; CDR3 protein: CASSKDRLQNEKLFF
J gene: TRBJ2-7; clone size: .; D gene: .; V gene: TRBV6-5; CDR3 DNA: TGTGCCAGCAGTTATAGAGAGGGAGAGATCTCCTACGAGCAGTACTTC; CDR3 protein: CASSYREGEISYEQYF
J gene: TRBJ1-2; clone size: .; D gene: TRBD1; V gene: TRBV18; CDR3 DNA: TGTGCCAGCTCACCCCAGGGGGCGCAGAAAGGCTACACCTTC; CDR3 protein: CASSPQGAQKGYTF
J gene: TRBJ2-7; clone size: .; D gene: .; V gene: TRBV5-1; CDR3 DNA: TGCGCCAGCAGCTTTAAACTAGCCGGGGCCGAGCAGTACTTC; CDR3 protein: CASSFKLAGAEQYF
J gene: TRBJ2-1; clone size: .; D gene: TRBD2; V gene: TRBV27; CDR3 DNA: TGTGCCAGCAGTGAGCGGACTAGCGGGAGGAATGAGCAGTTCTTC; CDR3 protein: CASSERTSGRNEQFF
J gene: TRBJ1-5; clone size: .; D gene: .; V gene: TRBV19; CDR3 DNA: TGTGCCGGGGGGGAGGGCAAACAGCCCCAGCATTTT; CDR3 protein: CAGGEGKQPQHF
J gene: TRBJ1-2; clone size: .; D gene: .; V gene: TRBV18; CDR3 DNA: TGTGCCAGCTCACTTTCCTCCAGCTGGGGAGATGATGGCTACACCTTC; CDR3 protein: CASSLSSSWGDDGYTF
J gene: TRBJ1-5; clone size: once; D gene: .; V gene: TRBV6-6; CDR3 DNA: TGTGCCAGCACTTCCCTTAATCAGCCCCAGCATTTT; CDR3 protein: CASTSLNQPQHF
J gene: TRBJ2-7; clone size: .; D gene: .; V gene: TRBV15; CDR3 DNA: TGTGCCACCAGCAGAGTTCCAGATTACTACGAGCAGTACTTC; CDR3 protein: CATSRVPDYYEQYF
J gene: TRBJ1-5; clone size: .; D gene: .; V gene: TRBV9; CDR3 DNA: TGTGCCAGCAGCACCTCCGGGGGGGATCAGCCCCAGCATTTT; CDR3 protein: CASSTSGGDQPQHF
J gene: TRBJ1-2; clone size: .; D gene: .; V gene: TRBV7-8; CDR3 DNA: TGTGCCAGCAGCTTACATCCCAGCCCTAGCTATGGCTACACCTTC; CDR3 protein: CASSLHPSPSYGYTF
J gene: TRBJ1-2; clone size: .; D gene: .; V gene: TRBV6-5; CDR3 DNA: TGTGCCAGCAGCGACAGTCCCTCTAACTATGGCTACACCTTC; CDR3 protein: CASSDSPSNYGYTF
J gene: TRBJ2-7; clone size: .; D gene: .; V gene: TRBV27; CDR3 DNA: TGTGCCAGCGATACCTTGGGGCGAGGCAGAGCCACCTACGAGCAGTACTTC; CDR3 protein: CASDTLGRGRATYEQYF
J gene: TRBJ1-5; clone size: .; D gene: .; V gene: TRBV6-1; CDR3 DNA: TGTGCCAGCAGTGAAGATTTAGGTCCGGGACCCCAGCATTTT; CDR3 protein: CASSEDLGPGPQHF
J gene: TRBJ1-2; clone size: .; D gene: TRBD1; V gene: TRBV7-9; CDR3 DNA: TGTGCCAGCAGCGCTTGGACAGGCGGTAACTATGGCTACACCTTC; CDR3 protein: CASSAWTGGNYGYTF
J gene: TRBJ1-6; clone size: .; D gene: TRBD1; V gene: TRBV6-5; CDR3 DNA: TGTGCCAGCAGTTACTCCAGGGGGCTATTGTCACCCCTCCACTTT; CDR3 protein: CASSYSRGLLSPLHF
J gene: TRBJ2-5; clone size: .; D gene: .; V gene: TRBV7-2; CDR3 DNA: TGTGCCAGCACCCCGCCAGGGGTGGAGACCCAGTACTTC; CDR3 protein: CASTPPGVETQYF
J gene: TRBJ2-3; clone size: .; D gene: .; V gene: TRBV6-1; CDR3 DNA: TGTGCCAGCAGTGGGGGCGAAGGTACAGATACGCAGTATTTT; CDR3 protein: CASSGGEGTDTQYF
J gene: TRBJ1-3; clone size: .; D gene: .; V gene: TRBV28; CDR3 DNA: TGTGCCAGCAGTTTATTGGCAGGGCCGCGTAGTGGAAACACCATATATTTT; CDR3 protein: CASSLLAGPRSGNTIYF
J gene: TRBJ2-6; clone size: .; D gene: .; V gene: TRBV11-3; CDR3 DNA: TGTGCCAGCAGCTTACTTTCACTCTCTGGGGCCAACGTCCTGACTTTC; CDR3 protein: CASSLLSLSGANVLTF
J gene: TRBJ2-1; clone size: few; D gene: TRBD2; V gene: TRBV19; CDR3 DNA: TGTGCCAGTATGTCGGGGCGGGGGATCATAAATGAGCAGTTCTTC; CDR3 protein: CASMSGRGIINEQFF
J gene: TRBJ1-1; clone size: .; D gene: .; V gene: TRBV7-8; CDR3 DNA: TGTGCCAGCAGCTCTACCGGGGAGTTGACTGAAGCTTTCTTT; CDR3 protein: CASSSTGELTEAFF
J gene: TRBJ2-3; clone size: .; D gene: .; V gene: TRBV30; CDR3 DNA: TGTGCCTGGAGCTCCGGAAGCGGTAGCACAGATACGCAGTATTTT; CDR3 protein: CAWSSGSGSTDTQYF
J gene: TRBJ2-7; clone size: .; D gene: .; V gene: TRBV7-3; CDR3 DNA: TGTGCCAGCAGCCCAAATGGACTACGGACGGACGAGCAGTACTTC; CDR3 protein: CASSPNGLRTDEQYF
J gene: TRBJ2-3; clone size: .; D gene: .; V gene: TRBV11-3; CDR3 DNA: TGTGCCAGCAGCTTAGGAAACACAGCCAACGTCAGGGCAGATACGCAGTATTTT; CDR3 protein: CASSLGNTANVRADTQYF
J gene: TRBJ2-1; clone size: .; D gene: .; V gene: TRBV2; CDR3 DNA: TGTGCCAGCAGGCCTAGTGAGGCGCGCAATGAGCAGTTCTTC; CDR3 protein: CASRPSEARNEQFF
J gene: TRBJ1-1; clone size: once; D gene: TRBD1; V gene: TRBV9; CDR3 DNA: TGTGCCAGCAGCGTCGAGGCAGGGGGCAGGACTGAAGCTTTCTTT; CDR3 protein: CASSVEAGGRTEAFF
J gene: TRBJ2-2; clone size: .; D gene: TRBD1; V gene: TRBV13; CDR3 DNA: TGTGCCAGCAGCTTAGGCCTAACAGGGGGAAACACCGGGGAGCTGTTTTTT; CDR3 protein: CASSLGLTGGNTGELFF
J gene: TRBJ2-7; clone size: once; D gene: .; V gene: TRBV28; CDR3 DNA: TGTGCCAGCGGTCCCGTTCCGGGACTTACAGAGCAGTACTTC; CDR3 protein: CASGPVPGLTEQYF